This T cell receptor (beta chain) was recovered during a study of T cell clonotyping in hematopoietic cell transplantation. The CDR3 is 18 residues long. Germline V gene lookup returns CDR1 MDHEN and CDR2 SYDVKM. The V and J ends lost 5 bases and 8 bases, in that order; junction bases with no gene match: 20. For this clone: Its antigen is currently unknown.

TCRdb keeps only in-frame clones here, not all; method: immunoSEQ multiplex PCR. The sample contains about 9,400 clones, about three quarters of which appear only once. Findings and caveats of the study: After transplant, recipient diversity fell while pathologically expanded clonotypes grew through day 180.

This clonotype was sampled from a male patient between 40 and 49 years old who had an allogeneic stem cell transplant from a related donor, so the T cells may come from the graft donor. Some clones in this sample may be carry-over from other donors' samples. The chain carries TRBV28 and TRBJ1-4, with 7 nucleotides matching TRBD1. The sample consisted of PBMCs, taken 180 days after allogeneic stem cell transplant. CDR3 DNA: TGTGCCAGCAGTAGAACGACAGGGTACGCCTGGGTGGGGGAAAAACTGTTTTTT. Translating it yields CASSRTTGYAWVGEKLFF.